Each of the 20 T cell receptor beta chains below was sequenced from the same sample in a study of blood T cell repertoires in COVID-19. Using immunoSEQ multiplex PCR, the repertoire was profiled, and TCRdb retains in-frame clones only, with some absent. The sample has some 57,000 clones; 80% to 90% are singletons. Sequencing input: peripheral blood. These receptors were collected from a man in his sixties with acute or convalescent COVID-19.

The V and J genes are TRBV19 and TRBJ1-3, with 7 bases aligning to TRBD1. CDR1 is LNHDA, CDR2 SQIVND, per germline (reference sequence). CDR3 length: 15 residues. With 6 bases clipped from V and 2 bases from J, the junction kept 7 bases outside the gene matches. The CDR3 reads CASRNRGVAGNTIYF. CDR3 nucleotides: TGTGCCAGTAGAAACAGGGGAGTAGCTGGAAACACCATATATTTT.

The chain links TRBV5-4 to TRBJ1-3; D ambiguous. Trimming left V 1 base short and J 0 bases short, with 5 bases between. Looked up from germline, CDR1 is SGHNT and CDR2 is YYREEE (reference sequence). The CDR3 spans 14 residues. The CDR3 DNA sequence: TGTGCCAGCAGCTTGCGAGGCTCTGGAAACACCATATATTTT. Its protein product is CASSLRGSGNTIYF.

The CDR3 protein is CASSRRQGSPYNEQFF. The CDR3 bases are TGTGCCAGCAGTCGTAGGCAGGGTAGTCCCTACAATGAGCAGTTCTTC. The chain combines TRBV27 with TRBJ2-1; D possibly corresponds to TRBD1 (5 bases). The CDR3 spans 16 residues. V lost 5 bases and J lost 2, with 16 bases in between. CDR1 and CDR2 (germline): MNHEY, SMNVEV (reference sequence).

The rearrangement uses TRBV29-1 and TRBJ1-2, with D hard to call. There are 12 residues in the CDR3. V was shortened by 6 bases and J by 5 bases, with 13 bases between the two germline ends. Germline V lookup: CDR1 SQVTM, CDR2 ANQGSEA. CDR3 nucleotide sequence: TGCAGCGTAGGCACAGTGCTTTATGGCTACACCTTC. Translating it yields CSVGTVLYGYTF.

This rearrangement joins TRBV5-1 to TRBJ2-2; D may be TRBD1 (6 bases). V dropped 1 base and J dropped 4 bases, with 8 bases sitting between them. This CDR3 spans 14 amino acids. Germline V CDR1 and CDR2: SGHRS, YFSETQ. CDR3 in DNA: TGCGCCAGCAGCTTGATGGGGGCCACCGGGGAGCTGTTTTTT. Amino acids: CASSLMGATGELFF.

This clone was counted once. The CDR3, as DNA: TGTGCCAGCAGCGGCGGGGACAGGGGATATGGCTACACCTTC. It translates to CASSGGDRGYGYTF. This rearrangement joins TRBV5-4 to TRBJ1-2, with 10 bases identical to TRBD1. The CDR3 has 14 residues. J was trimmed by 5 bases and V by 4 bases; bases with no gene match: 5. CDR1 and CDR2 (germline): SGHNT, YYREEE (reference sequence).

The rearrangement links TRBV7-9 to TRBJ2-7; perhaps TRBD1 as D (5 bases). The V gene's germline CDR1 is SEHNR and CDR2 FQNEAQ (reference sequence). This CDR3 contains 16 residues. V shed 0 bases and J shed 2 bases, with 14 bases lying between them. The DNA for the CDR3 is TGTGCCAGCAGCTTAGCGTGGGCAGGGAAGGCCTACGAGCAGTACTTC. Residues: CASSLAWAGKAYEQYF.

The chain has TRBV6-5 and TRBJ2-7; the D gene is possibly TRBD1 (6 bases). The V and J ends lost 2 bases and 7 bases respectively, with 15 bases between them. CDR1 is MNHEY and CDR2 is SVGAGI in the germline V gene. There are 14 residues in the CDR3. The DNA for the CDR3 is TGTGCCAGCAGTTACGCCCCAGGGGCTCGGGAGCAGTACTTC. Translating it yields CASSYAPGAREQYF.

This CDR3 reads CASSLGGGSVYGYTF. CDR3 DNA sequence: TGTGCCAGCAGCTTGGGTGGGGGCTCCGTCTATGGCTACACCTTC. This rearrangement joins TRBV5-6 to TRBJ1-2, with a weak D call TRBD1 (6 bases). The germline CDR1 and CDR2 sequences are SGHDT and YYEEEE. The V end was cut by 0 bases, the J end by 4 bases, with 13 bases between. The length of the CDR3 is 15 residues.

DNA of the CDR3: TGTGCCAGCAGCACCCGGAGTGGCAGGGGAACGGGTGAGCAGTTCTTC. This encodes CASSTRSGRGTGEQFF. The rearrangement uses TRBV3-1 (or the pseudogene TRBV3-2) and TRBJ2-1, with a tentative D call TRBD1 (6 bases). Trimming removed 5 bases at V and 9 bases at J, with 23 bases between. This CDR3 spans 16 amino acids. The germline gives CDR1 LGHDT, CDR2 YNNKEL (reference sequence).

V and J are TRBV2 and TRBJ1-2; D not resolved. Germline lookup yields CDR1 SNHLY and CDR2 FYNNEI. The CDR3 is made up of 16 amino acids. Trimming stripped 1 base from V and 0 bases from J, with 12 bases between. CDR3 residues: CASSEGPPRANYGYTF. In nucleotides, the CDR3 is TGTGCCAGCAGTGAAGGCCCCCCGCGGGCTAACTATGGCTACACCTTC.

The DNA for the CDR3 is TGTGCCAGCAGCCCTCCGGGACAGGTCTCACAGGGGACGCAGTATTTT. The encoded protein is CASSPPGQVSQGTQYF. V is TRBV7-2 and J is TRBJ2-3, with 8 bases lining up with TRBD1. The V segment lost 5 bases and the J segment 9 bases; nucleotides outside the gene matches: 16. This CDR3 comprises 16 residues. CDR1 is SGHTA and CDR2 is FQGNSA in the germline V gene. Full variable domain (rest looked up from reference TRBV7-2 and TRBJ2-3): GAGVSQSPSNKVTEKGKDVELRCDPISGHTALYWYRQSLGQGLEFLIYFQGNSAPDKSGLPSDRFSAERTGGSVSTLTIQRTQQEDSAVYLCASSPPGQVSQGTQYFGPGTRLTVL.

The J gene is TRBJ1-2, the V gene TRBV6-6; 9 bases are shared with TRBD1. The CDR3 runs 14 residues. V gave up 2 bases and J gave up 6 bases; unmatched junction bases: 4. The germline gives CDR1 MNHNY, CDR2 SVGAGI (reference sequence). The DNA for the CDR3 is TGTGCCAGCAGTTACGACAGGGGGGGACATGGCTACACCTTC. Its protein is CASSYDRGGHGYTF.

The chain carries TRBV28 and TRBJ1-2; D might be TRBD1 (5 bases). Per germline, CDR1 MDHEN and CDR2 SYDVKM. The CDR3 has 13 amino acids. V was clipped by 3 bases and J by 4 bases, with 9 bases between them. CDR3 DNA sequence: TGTGCCAGCAGTTTGGGGGGGAGCTATGGCTACACCTTC. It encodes CASSLGGSYGYTF.

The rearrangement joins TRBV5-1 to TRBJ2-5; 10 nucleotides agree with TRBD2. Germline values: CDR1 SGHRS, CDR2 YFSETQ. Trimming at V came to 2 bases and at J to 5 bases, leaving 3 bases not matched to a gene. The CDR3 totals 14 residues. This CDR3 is CASSLAGGSETQYF. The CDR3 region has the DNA TGCGCCAGCAGCTTAGCGGGGGGGAGCGAGACCCAGTACTTC.

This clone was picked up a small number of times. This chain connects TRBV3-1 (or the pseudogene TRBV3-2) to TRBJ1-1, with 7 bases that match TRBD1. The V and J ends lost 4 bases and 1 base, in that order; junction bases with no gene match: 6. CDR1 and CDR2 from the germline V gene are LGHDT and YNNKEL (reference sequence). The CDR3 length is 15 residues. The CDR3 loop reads CASSRTGQQNTEAFF. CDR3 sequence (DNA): TGTGCCAGCAGCCGAACGGGACAGCAGAACACTGAAGCTTTCTTT.

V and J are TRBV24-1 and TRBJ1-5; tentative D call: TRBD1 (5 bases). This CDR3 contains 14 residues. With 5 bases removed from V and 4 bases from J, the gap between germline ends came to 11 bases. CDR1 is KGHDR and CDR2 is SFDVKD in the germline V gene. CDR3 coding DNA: TGTGCCACCAGTGGGGTAGGGGTGAATCAGCCCCAGCATTTT. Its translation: CATSGVGVNQPQHF.

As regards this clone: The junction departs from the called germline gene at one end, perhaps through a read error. The CDR3 nucleotides read TGTGCCAGTAGTGTAGAGGACAGCTACGAGCAGTACTTC. Encoded protein: CASSVEDSYEQYF. The V and J genes are TRBV19 and TRBJ2-7, with D possibly TRBD1 on 6 matching bases. Germline V lookup: CDR1 LNHDA, CDR2 SQIVND (reference sequence). The CDR3 covers 13 residues.

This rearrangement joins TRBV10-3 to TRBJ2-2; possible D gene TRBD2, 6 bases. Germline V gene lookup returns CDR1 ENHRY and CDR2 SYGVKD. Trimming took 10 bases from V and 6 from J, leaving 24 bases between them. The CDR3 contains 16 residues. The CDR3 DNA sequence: TGTGCCACAATCGGGGGACTTCAACCCGGGGCCGGGGAGCTGTTTTTT. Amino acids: CATIGGLQPGAGELFF.

In DNA form, the CDR3 reads TGTGCCTGGGTCGGACACGGACCATACAATGAGCAGTTCTTC. Protein sequence: CAWVGHGPYNEQFF. The genes are TRBV30 and TRBJ2-1; D might be TRBD1 (5 bases). This CDR3 has 14 amino acids. Germline CDR1 GTSNPN, CDR2 SVGIG (reference sequence). Trimming shortened V by 5 bases and J by 4 bases, and 15 bases separated the two germline ends.